This T cell receptor (beta chain) was sequenced during a study of response to subunit inactivated influenza vaccine (dated by TCRdb to the late 2010s). Context from the whole study: Deep quantitative profiling of the T cell receptor repertoire was used in the study to follow responses to a trivalent subunit inactivated influenza vaccine. The paper as a whole reports these results and caveats: The authors suggested that each seasonal influenza vaccination may recruit only a limited number of new T cells.

Library generation was performed with RT-PCR. Sequencing took place on an Illumina HiSeq 2500. TCRdb trimmed public reads at Q25 via fastp, called clones via MiXCR and kept in-frame beta chains. Rows are unified per CDR3 protein, each entry keeping the most common DNA and genes. The sample table records roughly 700,000 distinct CDR3 sequences; 14% of these occur just once. The top ten constitute 6.5% to 8.5% of the sample. The junction shows trimming of 4 bases on V and 12 bases on J, plus 18 bases between the germline ends. Reading from cysteine to phenylalanine, the CDR3 counts 13 amino acids. The entry retains the CDR3 DNA only, 39 bases that are in frame from base 1. As encoded in the germline V gene, CDR1 is SNHLY while CDR2 is FYNNEI. Worth noting for this clonotype: Its antigen specificity is not known. The input lacks base qualities; no much larger clone sits a single base away.

The sequence joins TRBV2 to TRBJ1-2, with TRBD1 perhaps the D gene, on 6 matching bases. The source is a man aged 50-60 years who received an inactivated influenza vaccine. Donor details come from another sample of the same person, matched by shared clones. This specimen consisted of PBMCs from blood, obtained less than 15 days before vaccination. Read as DNA, the sequence is TGTGCCAGCAGTGTGGGGGATAAGGGGGTACACACCTTC. Its translation is CASSVGDKGVHTF.